This T cell receptor (beta chain) is drawn from a study of tumor-infiltrating lymphocytes in oesophageal squamous cell carcinoma. CDR1 is SGHNT, CDR2 YYREEE, per germline (reference sequence). This CDR3 is built from 14 residues. Trimming cost V 0 bases and J 7 bases, with 11 bases left between them. TCRdb recomputed calls from the PCR reads with MiXCR, one row per CDR3 protein. The table has just under 20,000 distinct CDR3 sequences, more than 40% seen once. This clonotype has at least ten counts. What was sequenced was normal esophageal tissue next to the tumor. The source is a male donor with esophageal squamous cell carcinoma. This sequence joins TRBV5-4 and TRBJ2-1; weak D call: TRBD1 (6 bases). The CDR3 sequence: CASSLGTVSNEQFF. The CDR3, as DNA: TGTGCCAGCAGCTTGGGGACAGTCTCAAATGAGCAGTTCTTC.